These 17 T cell receptor beta chains originate from one sample sequenced in a study of OX40 agonist ivuxolimab in advanced cancers. Profiled with immunoSEQ multiplex PCR; TCRdb holds only in-frame clones, not every one. Counted here are about 98,000 clones, around 85% occurring once; the ten biggest clones make up around 0.82%. Sequences were derived from CD4+ or CD8+ T cells sorted from blood, sampled in a trial of the OX40 agonist ivuxolimab. Receptors originate from an adult with an advanced solid tumor such as melanoma, head and neck, liver or kidney cancer.

The rearrangement uses TRBV2 and TRBJ2-5; possibly TRBD2 for D (6 bases). The CDR3 is 14 residues long. The germline V gene has CDR1 SNHLY and CDR2 FYNNEI. Trimming stripped 3 bases from V and 3 bases from J, with 11 bases between. The DNA for the CDR3 is TGTGCCAGCAGTGAGAACGGGGGAGAAGAGACCCAGTACTTC. It codes for CASSENGGEETQYF. Variable domain in full (rest from reference TRBV2 and TRBJ2-5): EPEVTQTPSHQVTQMGQEVILRCVPISNHLYFYWYRQILGQKVEFLVSFYNNEISEKSEIFDDQFSVERPDGSNFTLKIRSTKLEDSAMYFCASSENGGEETQYFGPGTRLLVL.

The CDR3 is CASSHRDTKETQYF. In DNA form, the CDR3 reads TGCGCCAGCAGCCACCGGGACACAAAAGAGACCCAGTACTTC. This chain uses TRBV5-1 with TRBJ2-5; the D gene is possibly TRBD1 (6 bases). The CDR3 has 14 residues. The ends were cut back, 4 bases at V and 3 bases at J, with 13 bases in the middle. Looked up from germline, CDR1 is SGHRS and CDR2 is YFSETQ.

The chain links TRBV7-2 to TRBJ2-3; D unclear. The CDR3 spans 12 residues. V was trimmed by 5 bases and J by 5 bases, leaving 8 bases between them. Per the germline V gene, CDR1 is SGHTA and CDR2 is FQGNSA. CDR3: CASSQRRDTQYF. For the CDR3, the DNA is TGTGCCAGCAGCCAACGAAGAGATACGCAGTATTTT. Drawing the rest from reference TRBV7-2 and TRBJ2-3, the complete variable domain is GAGVSQSPSNKVTEKGKDVELRCDPISGHTALYWYRQSLGQGLEFLIYFQGNSAPDKSGLPSDRFSAERTGGSVSTLTIQRTQQEDSAVYLCASSQRRDTQYFGPGTRLTVL.

CDR3 loop: CASSYGQPSTDTQYF. The CDR3 bases are TGTGCCAGCAGTTACGGCCAGCCGAGCACAGATACGCAGTATTTT. The J gene is TRBJ2-3, the V gene TRBV6-6; D unclear. V lost 2 bases and J 0 bases, leaving 9 bases between the germline ends. The length of the CDR3 is 15 residues. Germline loops: CDR1 MNHNY, CDR2 SVGAGI (reference sequence).

This chain links TRBV11-2 with TRBJ2-7; TRBD1 matches 8 bases. Losses at the gene ends were 3 bases for V and 3 bases for J; bases not matched to a gene: 4. The length of the CDR3 is 14 residues. Germline lookup yields CDR1 SGHAT and CDR2 FQNNGV. For the CDR3, the DNA is TGTGCCAGCAGCTTCCCAGGGGGCAACTACGAGCAGTACGTC. It yields the protein CASSFPGGNYEQYV.

The chain combines TRBV6-1 with TRBJ2-4, with D unresolved. Germline lookup yields CDR1 MNHNS and CDR2 SASEGT. This CDR3 is 13 amino acids long. Trimming removed 5 bases from V and 1 base from J, with 6 bases in between. In DNA form, the CDR3 reads TGTGCCAGCAGTTCGGGTGCCAAAAACATTCAGTACTTC. It encodes CASSSGAKNIQYF.

This clone was counted once. The J gene is TRBJ1-5, the V gene TRBV28, with D hard to call. The CDR3 extends over 13 amino acids. Germline CDR1 and CDR2: MDHEN and SYDVKM. Between the trimmed V and J ends, which lost 7 bases and 0 bases, there was a span of 7 bases. The CDR3 loop is CASNRYSNQPQHF. DNA of the CDR3: TGTGCCAGCAACAGATATAGCAATCAGCCCCAGCATTTT.

This clone was seen just once. This sequence joins TRBV9 and TRBJ2-2; D gene ambiguous. V gave up 3 bases and J gave up 4 bases, with 10 bases separating them. The CDR3 is 14 residues long. The germline V gene has CDR1 SGDLS and CDR2 YYNGEE. The CDR3 loop reads CASSGLASTGELFF. DNA of the CDR3: TGTGCCAGCAGCGGGCTTGCAAGCACCGGGGAGCTGTTTTTT.

The chain employs TRBV19 and TRBJ2-7; 9 bases are a match to TRBD2. V shed 7 bases and J 3 bases; nucleotides not matched to a gene: 10. CDR3 length: 15 amino acids. Germline V gene sequence: CDR1 LNHDA, CDR2 SQIVND (reference sequence). This CDR3 is CASKAILAGYYEQYV. CDR3 DNA sequence: TGTGCCAGTAAGGCGATACTAGCGGGTTACTACGAGCAGTACGTC.

The chain joins TRBV7-4 to TRBJ1-3; no clear D. This CDR3 has 15 amino acids. Germline assignment: CDR1 SGHVT and CDR2 SQSDAQ. The V and J ends lost 5 bases and 0 bases respectively, with 11 bases between them. The CDR3 DNA sequence: TGTGCCAGCAGCCCCAAGTTCGGCTCTGGAAACACCATATATTTT. Encoded protein: CASSPKFGSGNTIYF.

The chain couples TRBV28 to TRBJ2-7, with 8 positions matching TRBD1. Germline V gene sequence: CDR1 MDHEN, CDR2 SYDVKM. Unmatched junction bases numbered 8, after V lost 6 bases and J lost 4 bases. The CDR3 is made up of 14 amino acids. CDR3 nucleotides: TGTGCCAGCAGGGAAGGGGACAGGCTTTACGAGCAGTACTTC. Amino acids: CASREGDRLYEQYF.

The V gene is TRBV6-6, the J gene TRBJ2-1; TRBD2 aligns across 9 bases. The CDR3 is 14 amino acids. Per germline, CDR1 MNHNY and CDR2 SVGAGI (reference sequence). The trim removed 0 bases at V and 9 bases at J, leaving 3 bases unmatched. CDR3 loop: CASSYSREGTEQFF. The CDR3, as DNA: TGTGCCAGCAGTTACTCGCGGGAGGGCACTGAGCAGTTCTTC.

This clone was observed a single time. The chain recombines TRBV4-1 with TRBJ2-1; 14 bases map to TRBD2. Germline V gives CDR1 MGHRA, CDR2 YSYEKL. Germline trimming cut 3 bases from V and 6 bases from J; bases unmatched to any gene: 7. This CDR3 has 17 amino acids. CDR3 DNA sequence: TGCGCCAGCAGCCATGGACTAGCGGGAGGCCCCTCCAATGAGCAGTTCTTC. Its protein is CASSHGLAGGPSNEQFF.

This CDR3 reads CASSPPAADEQYF. The CDR3 bases are TGTGCCAGCTCACCACCGGCGGCAGACGAGCAGTACTTC. The chain joins TRBV18 to TRBJ2-7; D remains unclear. The CDR3 extends over 13 amino acids. Germline V gene lookup returns CDR1 KGHSH and CDR2 LQKENI. Between the trimmed V and J ends, which lost 0 bases and 5 bases, there was a span of 8 bases.

The V gene is TRBV28, the J gene TRBJ2-7; 7 nucleotides line up with TRBD1. J was trimmed by 3 bases and V by 4 bases; bases with no gene match: 3. Looked up from germline, CDR1 is MDHEN and CDR2 is SYDVKM. The CDR3 is made up of 13 amino acids. The CDR3 reads CASSSGQNYEQYF. The CDR3 DNA is TGTGCCAGCAGTTCGGGACAGAACTACGAGCAGTACTTC.

This clone was recorded only once. V usage is TRBV5-5 and J usage is TRBJ1-1; D uncertain. The V gene's germline CDR1 is SGHKS and CDR2 YYEKEE (reference sequence). V was shortened by 5 bases and J by 5 bases, with 16 bases between the two germline ends. The CDR3 length is 14 residues. For the CDR3, the DNA is TGTGCCAGCAGTTCCGGGTCATCGGGGACTGAAGCTTTCTTT. This gives the protein CASSSGSSGTEAFF.

As to this clone: This CDR3 is also generated by other DNA sequences in the sample. The rearrangement uses TRBV7-9 and TRBJ2-3; TRBD2 matches at 12 bases. Germline V CDR1 and CDR2: SEHNR, FQNEAQ (reference sequence). V was pared by 5 bases and J by 1 base, with 4 bases of the junction left unmatched. The CDR3 consists of 16 residues. CDR3 bases: TGTGCCAGCAGCCCCTGGACTAGCGGGGGCACAGATACGCAGTATTTT. Its translation: CASSPWTSGGTDTQYF.